These 21 T cell receptor beta chains share one sample of origin, sequenced in a study of blood T cells in healthy people across ages. Sample-barcoded 5' priming and a J-beta primer mix drove a second PCR of roughly 7 to 11 cycles. MiXCR, applied by TCRdb to the 5' RACE reads, yields one record per CDR3 protein. The table shows about 830,000 distinct CDR3 sequences, with 62% occurring only once. Material: blood. All receptors come from a man aged 30 to 39 in good health.

This clonotype showed up just a few times. This rearrangement joins TRBV5-1 to TRBJ2-1; 8 bases align to TRBD2. Germline CDR1 SGHRS, CDR2 YFSETQ. The CDR3 covers 15 residues. J gave up 5 bases and V 2 bases, and 6 bases lay outside the gene matches. Here the CDR3 DNA reads TGCGCCAGCAGCTTTAATAGCGGGGACCACAATGAGCAGTTCTTC. This gives the protein CASSFNSGDHNEQFF.

This chain connects TRBV27 to TRBJ1-2; TRBD1 matches at 11 bases. This CDR3 is built from 14 residues. Germline V gene data show CDR1 as MNHEY and CDR2 as SMNVEV (reference sequence). After removal of 6 bases from V and 7 bases from J, the junction contained 7 bases not matched to a gene. CDR3: CASRPGQGGSGYTF. The CDR3 nucleotides read TGTGCCAGCAGGCCGGGACAGGGGGGGTCTGGCTACACCTTC.

In DNA form, the CDR3 reads TGTGCCAGCAGCTTAGAGGGACAGACCTATAATTCACCCCTCCACTTT. It encodes CASSLEGQTYNSPLHF. This chain links TRBV7-8 with TRBJ1-6; 7 bases fit TRBD1. With 1 base clipped from V and 2 bases from J, the junction kept 2 bases outside the gene matches. Per germline, CDR1 SGHVS and CDR2 FQNEAQ. The CDR3 length is 16 residues.

The gene calls are TRBV7-2 and TRBJ2-5, with TRBD2 identical over 8 bases. The trim removed 1 base at V and 4 bases at J, leaving 8 bases unmatched. CDR3 length: 16 amino acids. Germline V lookup: CDR1 SGHTA, CDR2 FQGNSA. CDR3 coding DNA: TGTGCCAGCAGCTTAGGGACTAGCCCTATTTTAGAGACCCAGTACTTC. This translates into CASSLGTSPILETQYF.

This clonotype was counted only a few times. This chain joins TRBV5-1 and TRBJ2-1, with 9 bases matching TRBD1. Germline trimming cut 10 bases from V and 6 bases from J; bases unmatched to any gene: 8. Germline CDR1 SGHRS, CDR2 YFSETQ. The CDR3 length is 13 residues. The CDR3 nucleotides read TGCGCCGAGAGGGACAGGGTCAGCAATGAGCAGTTCTTC. This translates into CAERDRVSNEQFF.

This chain connects TRBV7-3 to TRBJ2-3; tentatively, D is TRBD1 (7 bases). Germline CDR1 reads SGHTA; CDR2 reads FQGTGA. The germline V and J ends were trimmed by 5 bases and 0 bases, with 18 bases remaining between them. The CDR3 loop spans 17 amino acids. In DNA form, the CDR3 reads TGTGCCAGCAGCGCACGCGCAGGGGGGACGAGCACAGATACGCAGTATTTT. Translating gives CASSARAGGTSTDTQYF.

A few counts support this clonotype. The chain combines TRBV6-2 or TRBV6-3 with TRBJ2-7; D perhaps matches TRBD1 (6 bases). Germline V gene data show CDR1 as MNHEY and CDR2 as SVGEGT. Trimming removed 2 bases at V and 3 bases at J, with 11 bases between. The length of the CDR3 is 14 residues. DNA of the CDR3: TGTGCCAGCAGTTACCAGGGGAGTATCTACGAGCAGTACTTC. Translated: CASSYQGSIYEQYF.

This clonotype has a handful of counts. The genes are TRBV29-1 and TRBJ2-1, with TRBD1 identical over 9 bases. With 0 bases clipped from V and 4 bases from J, the junction kept 4 bases outside the gene matches. The CDR3 has 15 amino acids. The germline gives CDR1 SQVTM, CDR2 ANQGSEA. The CDR3 protein is CSVEDRDRVYNEQFF. The CDR3 DNA follows: TGCAGCGTTGAAGACCGGGACAGGGTGTACAATGAGCAGTTCTTC.

A few counts support this clonotype. The CDR3 coding sequence is TGTGCCAGCAGCGAGGACAGGGACTATGGCTACACCTTC. Its translation is CASSEDRDYGYTF. J is TRBJ1-2 and V is TRBV13, with 8 bases fitting TRBD1. CDR3 size: 13 residues. Looked up from germline, CDR1 is PRHDT and CDR2 is FYEKMQ (reference sequence). With 5 bases clipped from V and 3 bases from J, the junction kept 2 bases outside the gene matches.

The sample holds a few counts of this clonotype. The chain's CDR3 is CASSQARTYEQYF. The CDR3 coding sequence is TGCGCCAGCAGCCAAGCCCGGACCTACGAGCAGTACTTC. This chain links TRBV4-3 with TRBJ2-7; D not certain. The CDR3 runs 13 residues. CDR1 is LGHNA and CDR2 is YSLEER in the germline V gene. Trimming took 1 base from V and 2 from J, leaving 6 bases between them.

This clonotype was found many times. The rearrangement links TRBV7-2 to TRBJ2-5; 9 bases are a match to TRBD2. J gave up 0 bases and V 1 base, and 3 bases lay outside the gene matches. Germline values: CDR1 SGHTA, CDR2 FQGNSA. This CDR3 contains 16 residues. The CDR3 DNA reads TGTGCCAGCAGCTTAGTGGCGGGGGGGAACCAAGAGACCCAGTACTTC. It yields the protein CASSLVAGGNQETQYF. The variable domain in full, completed from reference TRBV7-2 and TRBJ2-5, reads GAGVSQSPSNKVTEKGKDVELRCDPISGHTALYWYRQSLGQGLEFLIYFQGNSAPDKSGLPSDRFSAERTGGSVSTLTIQRTQQEDSAVYLCASSLVAGGNQETQYFGPGTRLLVL.

V is TRBV6-5 and J is TRBJ2-7, with D perhaps TRBD1 (5 bases). The ends were cut back, 6 bases at V and 1 base at J, with 19 bases in the middle. The CDR3 sequence is 16 residues long. The germline V gene has CDR1 MNHEY and CDR2 SVGAGI. The CDR3 DNA reads as TGTGCCAGCAGAACACAGACAGTTGGTGGGTCCTACGAGCAGTACTTC. Its translation: CASRTQTVGGSYEQYF.

The chain is built from TRBV4-3 and TRBJ2-4; possible D gene TRBD2, 5 bases. Germline-derived CDR1 and CDR2 are LGHNA and YSLEER. V lost 2 bases and J lost 6, with 8 bases in between. This CDR3 is built from 13 residues. CDR3 sequence: CASSQQRANIQYF. The CDR3 DNA is TGCGCCAGCAGCCAACAGAGGGCAAACATTCAGTACTTC.

This clonotype showed up just a few times. One end of the junction is discordant with germline, which a read error may explain. This chain connects TRBV5-1 to TRBJ2-1, with D unresolved. This CDR3 is built from 14 residues. Germline CDR1 reads SGHRS; CDR2 reads YFSETQ. The CDR3 loop reads CASSLDGSYNEQFF. The CDR3 DNA reads TGTGCCAGCAGTTTGGATGGTTCCTACAATGAGCAGTTCTTC.

The chain links TRBV10-3 to TRBJ2-7; D ambiguous. Per germline, CDR1 ENHRY and CDR2 SYGVKD. Trimming stripped 8 bases from V and 0 bases from J, with 5 bases between. The CDR3 sequence is 11 residues long. The CDR3 sequence is CAIGSSYEQYF. In DNA, the CDR3 is TGTGCCATCGGTAGCTCCTACGAGCAGTACTTC.

The rearrangement links TRBV7-9 to TRBJ2-3; D unresolved. Trimming removed 6 bases at V and 4 bases at J, with 11 bases between. The CDR3 contains 13 residues. Germline V gene data show CDR1 as SEHNR and CDR2 as FQNEAQ (reference sequence). The CDR3: CASSKHGADTQYF. The DNA for the CDR3 is TGTGCCAGCAGTAAACATGGCGCAGATACGCAGTATTTT.

Only a few counts were recorded for this clonotype. The J gene is TRBJ2-7, the V gene TRBV7-8, with TRBD2 identical over 7 bases. CDR1 is SGHVS, CDR2 FQNEAQ, per germline. V shed 4 bases, J shed 3 bases, and the junction held 12 bases outside the gene matches. This CDR3 region has 16 residues. The DNA for the CDR3 is TGTGCCAGCAGCTCACTTGGACTAGTAACGGACTACGAGCAGTACTTC. Protein: CASSSLGLVTDYEQYF.

The chain uses TRBV6-6 and TRBJ2-5; D is unclear. This CDR3 is built from 14 residues. V lost 7 bases, J lost 0 bases, and 12 bases lay in between. Per the germline V gene, CDR1 is MNHNY and CDR2 is SVGAGI (reference sequence). This CDR3 reads CASTDDPYQETQYF. The CDR3 region has the DNA TGTGCCAGCACTGATGACCCGTACCAAGAGACCCAGTACTTC.

This chain uses TRBV15 with TRBJ1-2; D gene uncertain. From germline, CDR1 is LNHNV and CDR2 YYDKDF (reference sequence). V lost 0 bases and J lost 4, with 12 bases in between. This CDR3 comprises 15 residues. The CDR3, as DNA: TGTGCCACCAGCAGAGACCTTTCTCCGAGCTATGGCTACACCTTC. Encoded protein: CATSRDLSPSYGYTF.

This clonotype was recorded a few times. This chain uses TRBV12-3 or TRBV12-4 with TRBJ2-1; D may be TRBD1 (6 bases). This CDR3 comprises 15 residues. The V end lost 6 bases, the J end lost 0 bases, and 12 bases lay between the germline ends. The DNA for the CDR3 is TGTGCCAGCAGCCCAAACAGGGCCTCCTACAATGAGCAGTTCTTC. Its protein is CASSPNRASYNEQFF.

The V gene is TRBV20-1, the J gene TRBJ1-1, with TRBD1 matching over 10 bases. From germline, CDR1 is DFQATT and CDR2 SNEGSKA (reference sequence). Trimming at V came to 5 bases and at J to 1 base, leaving 7 bases not matched to a gene. CDR3 size: 15 residues. The CDR3 loop is CSAGQGETWNTEAFF. In DNA form, the CDR3 reads TGCAGTGCTGGACAGGGGGAGACCTGGAACACTGAAGCTTTCTTT.